Listed below are T cell receptor beta chains from one sample, sequenced in a study of blood T cell repertoires in COVID-19. The protocol was immunoSEQ multiplex PCR, while the TCRdb copy is restricted to in-frame clones and leaves out a portion. The table includes about 23,000 clones, 88% detected once. Sequencing used peripheral blood. The receptors derive from a man in his sixties or seventies in a cohort sampled during active COVID-19. Each CDR3 is given with its conserved first and last residue. The order of the fields is D gene, V gene, J gene, clone size, CDR3 length, CDR3 DNA, CDR3 protein. The D gene is left open where the match is weak. Not every row has a clone size; where given, it reads once, few, many or a size class.

-	TRBV19	TRBJ2-7	once	15	TGTGCCAGTAGTAGGACGCTCGGGGGTTCAACCGAGCAGTACTTC	CASSRTLGGSTEQYF
-	TRBV20-1	TRBJ2-5	-	12	TGCAGTGCTAGTTTACGATCGGCGGGCCAGTACTTC	CSASLRSAGQYF
TRBD2	TRBV6-4	TRBJ2-3	-	16	TGTGCCAGCAGTGCTAGCGGGAGGGCCGGGGCAGATACGCAGTATTTT	CASSASGRAGADTQYF
TRBD1	TRBV3-1/TRBV3-2	TRBJ1-3	-	14	TGTGCCAGCACCCCCGGGACAGGACAAAACACCATATATTTT	CASTPGTGQNTIYF
TRBD1	TRBV4-1	TRBJ1-4	-	14	TGCGCCAGCAGCCGACAGGGGGCAGGAGAAAAACTGTTTTTT	CASSRQGAGEKLFF
TRBD2	TRBV7-9	TRBJ2-3	-	17	TGTGCCAGCAGCCCCACCGGAACTAGCGGGACCACAGATACGCAGTATTTT	CASSPTGTSGTTDTQYF
TRBD1	TRBV19	TRBJ2-2	-	16	TGTGCCAGTAGTATAGAGGACAGGGGGTACACCGGGGAGCTGTTTTTT	CASSIEDRGYTGELFF
-	TRBV10-3	TRBJ2-7	few	13	TGTGCCATCAGTCCAAACCCCACTTACGAGCAGTACTTC	CAISPNPTYEQYF
-	TRBV10-3	TRBJ2-1	-	12	TGTGCCATCAGCACAGTATACAATGAGCAGTTCTTC	CAISTVYNEQFF
-	TRBV7-3	TRBJ1-1	-	15	TGTGCCAGCAGCTTAAACAGGGTCATGAACACTGAAGCTTTCTTT	CASSLNRVMNTEAFF
TRBD2	TRBV6-5	TRBJ2-7	-	15	TGTGCCAGCAGTTCTAGCGGGAGTTGGTCCTACGAGCAGTACTTC	CASSSSGSWSYEQYF
-	TRBV6-5	TRBJ1-2	-	13	TGTGCCAGCAATGGCCAACCAAACTATGGCTACACCTTC	CASNGQPNYGYTF
TRBD2	TRBV28	TRBJ2-7	-	15	TGTGCCAGCAGTTTATTTACTAGCGGGATCTACGAGCAGTACTTC	CASSLFTSGIYEQYF
TRBD1	TRBV11-2	TRBJ1-5	-	17	TGTGCCAGCAGCTTAGGGGATACAGGGGGCGGCAATCAGCCCCAGCATTTT	CASSLGDTGGGNQPQHF
TRBD2	TRBV27	TRBJ2-1	-	18	TGTGCCAGCAGTTACGGTCGGGGGGTAGCGGGAGACCCTAATGAGCAGTTCTTC	CASSYGRGVAGDPNEQFF
-	TRBV7-7	TRBJ2-5	-	13	TGTGCTAGCAGCTCGGACTTCGCAGAGACCCAGTACTTC	CASSSDFAETQYF
-	TRBV11-1	TRBJ2-3	-	15	TGTGCCAGCAGCTTAGCGCCGACAGCCACAGATACGCAGTATTTT	CASSLAPTATDTQYF
TRBD2	TRBV10-3	TRBJ2-1	-	16	TGTGCCATCAGTATGCGGAGCGGGAGTTCCTACAATGAGCAGTTCTTC	CAISMRSGSSYNEQFF
-	TRBV7-2	TRBJ2-2	once	16	TGTGCCAGCAGCTTAGACGGCGGAGCCAACACCGGGGAGCTGTTTTTT	CASSLDGGANTGELFF
-	TRBV28	TRBJ1-5	-	14	TGTGCCAGCGATACCGGGCGGGCTGGTCAGCCCCAGCATTTT	CASDTGRAGQPQHF
-	TRBV19	TRBJ1-1	-	15	TGTGCCAGTAGTTCCGGTAGGGGGGGGAACACTGAAGCTTTCTTT	CASSSGRGGNTEAFF
-	TRBV7-5	TRBJ1-5	-	16	TGTGCCAGAAGCCCATTTAGGGGAAATAGCAATCAGCCCCAGCATTTT	CARSPFRGNSNQPQHF
TRBD2	TRBV9	TRBJ2-3	once	19	TGTGCCAGCAGCGCCGCTAGCGGGAGGGCCGAGGGAAGCACAGATACGCAGTATTTT	CASSAASGRAEGSTDTQYF
TRBD1	TRBV5-4	TRBJ2-3	-	16	TGTGCCAGCAGCTTGAGGCGACAGGGGGGCGCAGATACGCAGTATTTT	CASSLRRQGGADTQYF
TRBD2	TRBV5-1	TRBJ2-5	-	16	TGCGCCAGCAGCCCGCCGGGACTAGCAGACCAAGAGACCCAGTACTTC	CASSPPGLADQETQYF
-	TRBV6-5	TRBJ2-7	-	14	TGTGCCAGCAGCTTGACAGGCGGGCGTGGTGAGCAGTACTTC	CASSLTGGRGEQYF
-	TRBV5-6	TRBJ1-1	-	14	TGTGCCAGCAGCTCCGGACTCCTGGGCACTGAAGCTTTCTTT	CASSSGLLGTEAFF
TRBD2	TRBV2	TRBJ2-7	-	14	TGTGCCACCAAGACTAGCTCGAGCTCCTACGAGCAGTACTTC	CATKTSSSSYEQYF
TRBD1	TRBV3-1/TRBV3-2	TRBJ2-3	-	14	TGTGCCAGCAGGCAGGGACAGAGCACAGATACGCAGTATTTT	CASRQGQSTDTQYF